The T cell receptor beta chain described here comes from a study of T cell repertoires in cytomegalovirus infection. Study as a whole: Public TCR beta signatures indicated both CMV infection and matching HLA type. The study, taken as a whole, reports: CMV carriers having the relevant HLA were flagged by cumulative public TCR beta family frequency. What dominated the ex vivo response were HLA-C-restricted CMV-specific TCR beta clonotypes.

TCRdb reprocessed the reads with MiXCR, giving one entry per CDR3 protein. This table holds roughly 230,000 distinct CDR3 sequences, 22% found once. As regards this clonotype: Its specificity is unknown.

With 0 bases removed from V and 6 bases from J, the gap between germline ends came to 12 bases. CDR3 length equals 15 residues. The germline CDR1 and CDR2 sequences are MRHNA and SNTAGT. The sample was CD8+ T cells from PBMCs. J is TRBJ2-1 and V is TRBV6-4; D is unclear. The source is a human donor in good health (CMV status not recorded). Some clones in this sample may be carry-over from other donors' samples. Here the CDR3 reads CASSDSTMGGNEQFF. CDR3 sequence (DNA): TGTGCCAGCAGTGACTCGACAATGGGTGGCAATGAGCAGTTCTTC.